The text below deals with one T cell receptor (beta chain). Its antigen is still unknown. This record comes from a study of cytomegalovirus exposure and HLA in healthy donors. TCRdb's copy holds only in-frame clones and misses some; the assay was immunoSEQ multiplex PCR. The sample contains under 300,000 clones, 80% to 90% of which appear only once. Study-wide points: Some public TCRs appeared in many individuals, while most sequences were rare.

This CDR3 spans 14 amino acids. The ends were cut back, 3 bases at V and 9 bases at J, with 17 bases in the middle. Germline V gene data show CDR1 as SGHDN and CDR2 as FVKESK. The sequence came from a woman aged 18-29 years in good health and CMV-seronegative. Sequenced sample: PBMCs. V gene TRBV14 combines with J gene TRBJ1-2; tentative D call: TRBD1 (5 bases). The CDR3 protein is CASSHRGIGARYTF. CDR3 in DNA: TGTGCCAGCAGCCACCGGGGGATAGGAGCACGCTACACCTTC.